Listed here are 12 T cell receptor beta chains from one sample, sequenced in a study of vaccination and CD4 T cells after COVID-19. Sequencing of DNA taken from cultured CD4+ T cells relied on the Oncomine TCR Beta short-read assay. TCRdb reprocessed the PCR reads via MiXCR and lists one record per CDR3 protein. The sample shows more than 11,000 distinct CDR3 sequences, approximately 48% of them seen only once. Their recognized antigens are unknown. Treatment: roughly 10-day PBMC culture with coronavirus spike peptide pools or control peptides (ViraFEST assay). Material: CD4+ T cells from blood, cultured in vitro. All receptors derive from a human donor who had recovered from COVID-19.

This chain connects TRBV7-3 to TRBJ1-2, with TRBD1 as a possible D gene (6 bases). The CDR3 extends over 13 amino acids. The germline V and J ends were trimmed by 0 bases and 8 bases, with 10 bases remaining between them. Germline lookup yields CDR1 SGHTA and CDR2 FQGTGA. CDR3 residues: CASSLTQGLGYTF. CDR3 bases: TGTGCCAGCAGCTTAACGCAGGGGCTCGGCTACACCTTC.

The CDR3 reads CASTRRGHASSTDTQYF. CDR3 nucleotide sequence: TGTGCCAGCACCCGGCGGGGGCACGCCTCTAGCACAGATACGCAGTATTTT. J is TRBJ2-3 and V is TRBV5-8; D is perhaps TRBD2 (7 bases). The germline V and J ends were trimmed by 6 bases and 0 bases, with 20 bases remaining between them. Germline CDR1 is SGHTS and CDR2 is YDEGEE. The CDR3 totals 17 residues.

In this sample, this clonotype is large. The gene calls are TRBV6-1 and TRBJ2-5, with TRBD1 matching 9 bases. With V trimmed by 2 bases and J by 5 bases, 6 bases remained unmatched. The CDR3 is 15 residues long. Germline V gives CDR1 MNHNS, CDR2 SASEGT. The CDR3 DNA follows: TGTGCCAGCAGTGAAAACAGGGGGCGTGGGGAGACCCAGTACTTC. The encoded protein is CASSENRGRGETQYF.

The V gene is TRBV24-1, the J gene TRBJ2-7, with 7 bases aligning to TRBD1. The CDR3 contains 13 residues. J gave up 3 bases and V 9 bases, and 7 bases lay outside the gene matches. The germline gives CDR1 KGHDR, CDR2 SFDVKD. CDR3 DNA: TGTGCCACCGCGCGACAGGGATACTACGAGCAGTACTTC. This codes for CATARQGYYEQYF.

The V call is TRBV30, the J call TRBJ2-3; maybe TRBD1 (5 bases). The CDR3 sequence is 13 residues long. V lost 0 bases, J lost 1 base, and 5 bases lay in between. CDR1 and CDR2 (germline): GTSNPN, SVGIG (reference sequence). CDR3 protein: CAWSVTGTDTQYF. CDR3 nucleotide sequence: TGTGCCTGGAGTGTGACAGGCACAGATACGCAGTATTTT.

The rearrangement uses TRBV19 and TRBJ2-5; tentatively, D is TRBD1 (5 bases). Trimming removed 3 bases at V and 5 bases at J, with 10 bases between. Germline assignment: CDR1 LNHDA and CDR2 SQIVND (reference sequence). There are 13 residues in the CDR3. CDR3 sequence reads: CASSIRWGETQYF. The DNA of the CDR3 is TGTGCCAGTAGTATCCGTTGGGGCGAGACCCAGTACTTC.

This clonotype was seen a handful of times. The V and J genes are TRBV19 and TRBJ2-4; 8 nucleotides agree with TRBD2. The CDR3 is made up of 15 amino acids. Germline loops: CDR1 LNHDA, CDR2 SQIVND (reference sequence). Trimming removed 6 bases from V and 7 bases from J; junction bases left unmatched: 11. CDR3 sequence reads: CASRRGSSGDNIQYF. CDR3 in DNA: TGTGCCAGTAGACGGGGGAGTAGCGGGGACAACATTCAGTACTTC.

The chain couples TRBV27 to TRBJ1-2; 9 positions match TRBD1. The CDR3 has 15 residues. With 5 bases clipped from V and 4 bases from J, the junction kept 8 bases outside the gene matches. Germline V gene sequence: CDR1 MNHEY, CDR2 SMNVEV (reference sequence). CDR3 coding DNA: TGTGCCAGCAGTCCCGGACAGGGGAAGGTCTATGGCTACACCTTC. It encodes CASSPGQGKVYGYTF.

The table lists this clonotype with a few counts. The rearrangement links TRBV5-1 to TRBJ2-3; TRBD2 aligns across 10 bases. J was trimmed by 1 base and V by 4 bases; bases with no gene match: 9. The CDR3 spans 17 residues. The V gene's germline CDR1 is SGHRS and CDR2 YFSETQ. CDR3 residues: CASSPGRGTSGTDTQYF. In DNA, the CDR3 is TGCGCCAGCAGCCCGGGACGGGGGACTAGCGGCACAGATACGCAGTATTTT.

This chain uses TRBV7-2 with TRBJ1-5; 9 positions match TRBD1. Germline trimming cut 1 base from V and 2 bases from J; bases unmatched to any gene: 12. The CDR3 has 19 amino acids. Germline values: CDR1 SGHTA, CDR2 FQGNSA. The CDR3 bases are TGTGCCAGCAGCTTAGATTCTGGGACAGGGATAGGTGGCAATCAGCCCCAGCATTTT. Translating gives CASSLDSGTGIGGNQPQHF.

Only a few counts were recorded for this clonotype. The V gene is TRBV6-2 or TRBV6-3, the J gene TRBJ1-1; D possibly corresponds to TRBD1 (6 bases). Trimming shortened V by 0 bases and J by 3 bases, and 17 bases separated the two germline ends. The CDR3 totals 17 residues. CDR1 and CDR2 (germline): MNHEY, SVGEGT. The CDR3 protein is CASSYSRSIKGDTEAFF. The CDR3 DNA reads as TGTGCCAGCAGTTACTCCCGGTCCATCAAGGGGGACACTGAAGCTTTCTTT.

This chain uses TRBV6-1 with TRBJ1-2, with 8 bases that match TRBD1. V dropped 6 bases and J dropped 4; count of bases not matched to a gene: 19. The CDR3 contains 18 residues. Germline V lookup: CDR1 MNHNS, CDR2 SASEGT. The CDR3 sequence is CASSLHRDRKGSGYGYTF. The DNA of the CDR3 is TGTGCCAGCAGCCTTCACCGGGACAGGAAGGGAAGCGGCTATGGCTACACCTTC.